This TCR beta chain came from a study of CD8 T cells in ankylosing spondylitis. Remarks on this clonotype: Its antigen is undetermined.

A single record per CDR3 protein comes from TCRdb applying MiXCR to the 5' RACE reads. The sample lists hundreds of thousands of distinct CDR3 sequences, 25% to 30% occurring once. V was pared by 4 bases and J by 5 bases, with 6 bases of the junction left unmatched. CDR1 SGHRS and CDR2 YFSETQ come from the germline V gene. The CDR3 is 14 amino acids. Study-level findings and limits: Researchers reportedly found disease-linked clones significantly enriched in matched ankylosing spondylitis synovial fluid. A TCR beta motif made of about eight highly homologous variants seemed typical of ankylosing spondylitis blood.

The clonotype was recovered from a male donor with ankylosing spondylitis. The rearrangement links TRBV5-1 to TRBJ2-3, with TRBD1 matching 8 bases. The sample was blood, either unsorted or a sorted T cell fraction (not recorded which). The CDR3 DNA reads TGCGCCAGCAGCCCGGCAGGGGGCGAAGATACGCAGTATTTT. This codes for CASSPAGGEDTQYF.